This is a list of T cell receptor beta chains from one sample in a study of blood T cells in healthy people across ages. MiXCR, run by TCRdb on the 5' RACE reads, gives a single entry per CDR3 protein. The sample records 700,000 to 900,000 distinct CDR3 sequences, 53% being singletons. The sample comprised blood. Source of these receptors: a man aged 80 or over in good health. CDR3s include the opening cysteine and the closing phenylalanine or tryptophan. A D gene is named only where the DNA matches it firmly. A clone size is listed for some rows: how often the clone was seen (once, few, many), or a class if it is expanded.

abundance: once; d_gene: TRBD1; v_gene: TRBV20-1; j_gene: TRBJ1-6; CDR3aa: CSAGQGDSPLHF; CDR3nt: TGCAGTGCTGGACAGGGAGATTCACCCCTCCACTTT
abundance: few; d_gene: -; v_gene: TRBV6-1; j_gene: TRBJ2-7; CDR3aa: CASARGTATYEQYF; CDR3nt: TGTGCCAGCGCCCGCGGGACAGCCACCTACGAGCAGTACTTC
abundance: -; d_gene: -; v_gene: TRBV11-3; j_gene: TRBJ1-1; CDR3aa: CASSRLMNTEAFF; CDR3nt: TGTGCCAGCAGCCGCCTTATGAACACTGAAGCTTTCTTT
abundance: -; d_gene: TRBD1; v_gene: TRBV23-1; j_gene: TRBJ2-3; CDR3aa: CASSLDLTGGKGYAYF; CDR3nt: TGCGCCAGCAGTCTTGATTTGACAGGGGGCAAGGGATACGCGTATTTT
abundance: -; d_gene: -; v_gene: TRBV12-3/TRBV12-4; j_gene: TRBJ2-3; CDR3aa: CASSSDRSSTDTQYF; CDR3nt: TGTGCCAGCAGTTCCGACCGCTCTAGCACAGATACGCAGTATTTT
abundance: -; d_gene: -; v_gene: TRBV5-1; j_gene: TRBJ2-5; CDR3aa: CASSSGQGGSETQYF; CDR3nt: TGCGCCAGCAGCTCCGGACAGGGAGGGTCGGAGACCCAGTACTTC
abundance: -; d_gene: -; v_gene: TRBV7-9; j_gene: TRBJ2-7; CDR3aa: CASSPERGPTYEQYF; CDR3nt: TGTGCCAGCAGCCCGGAACGAGGGCCCACCTACGAGCAGTACTTC
abundance: once; d_gene: -; v_gene: TRBV5-1; j_gene: TRBJ2-7; CDR3aa: CASSPQMWAYEQYF; CDR3nt: TGCGCCAGCAGCCCCCAAATGTGGGCCTACGAGCAGTACTTC
abundance: -; d_gene: -; v_gene: TRBV18; j_gene: TRBJ1-1; CDR3aa: CASSSQRSNTEAFF; CDR3nt: TGTGCCAGCTCATCCCAACGTTCGAACACTGAAGCTTTCTTT
abundance: few; d_gene: -; v_gene: TRBV27; j_gene: TRBJ2-6; CDR3aa: CASWAHGANVLTF; CDR3nt: TGTGCCAGCTGGGCCCATGGGGCCAACGTCCTGACTTTC
abundance: few; d_gene: TRBD1; v_gene: TRBV20-1; j_gene: TRBJ2-3; CDR3aa: CSAPDRGPNRYAYF; CDR3nt: TGCAGTGCTCCCGACAGGGGGCCAAACAGATACGCGTATTTT
abundance: -; d_gene: -; v_gene: TRBV6-2/TRBV6-3; j_gene: TRBJ1-6; CDR3aa: CASRRDSDTYNSPLHF; CDR3nt: TGTGCCAGCAGACGGGACTCCGACACCTATAATTCACCCCTCCACTTT
abundance: once; d_gene: -; v_gene: TRBV28; j_gene: TRBJ2-1; CDR3aa: CASGTGTFYNEQFF; CDR3nt: TGTGCCAGCGGTACCGGGACTTTCTACAATGAGCAGTTCTTC
abundance: few; d_gene: -; v_gene: TRBV20-1; j_gene: TRBJ1-2; CDR3aa: CSAQRGNSNYGYTF; CDR3nt: TGCAGTGCCCAACGGGGCAATTCTAACTATGGCTACACCTTC
abundance: -; d_gene: -; v_gene: TRBV2; j_gene: TRBJ1-2; CDR3aa: CASSGGISNYGYTF; CDR3nt: TGTGCCAGCAGTGGCGGGATATCTAACTATGGCTACACCTTC
abundance: -; d_gene: TRBD2; v_gene: TRBV12-3/TRBV12-4; j_gene: TRBJ2-7; CDR3aa: CASLGAGEGYNEQYF; CDR3nt: TGTGCCAGCCTCGGGGCGGGAGAGGGGTACAATGAGCAGTACTTC
abundance: -; d_gene: -; v_gene: TRBV5-1; j_gene: TRBJ2-7; CDR3aa: CASSAGQGGFHSYEQYF; CDR3nt: TGCGCCAGCAGCGCGGGGCAGGGGGGATTTCACTCCTACGAGCAGTACTTC
abundance: -; d_gene: -; v_gene: TRBV6-5; j_gene: TRBJ2-5; CDR3aa: CASSASVQETQYF; CDR3nt: TGTGCCAGCAGTGCCAGCGTCCAAGAGACCCAGTACTTC
abundance: -; d_gene: TRBD2; v_gene: TRBV29-1; j_gene: TRBJ2-1; CDR3aa: CRVDGLAGVNGQFF; CDR3nt: TGCCGCGTTGATGGACTAGCGGGAGTCAATGGGCAGTTCTTC
abundance: few; d_gene: -; v_gene: TRBV7-9; j_gene: TRBJ1-6; CDR3aa: CASSLVAGDNSPLHF; CDR3nt: TGTGCCAGCAGCTTAGTAGCGGGGGATAATTCACCCCTCCACTTT
abundance: -; d_gene: -; v_gene: TRBV6-6; j_gene: TRBJ2-1; CDR3aa: CASSYGSAGGNEQFF; CDR3nt: TGTGCCAGCAGTTACGGGTCAGCGGGCGGCAATGAGCAGTTCTTC
abundance: -; d_gene: TRBD2; v_gene: TRBV4-1; j_gene: TRBJ2-5; CDR3aa: CASSPGLAGILRTQYF; CDR3nt: TGCGCCAGCAGCCCCGGACTAGCGGGGATCCTCAGGACCCAGTACTTC
abundance: few; d_gene: TRBD1; v_gene: TRBV27; j_gene: TRBJ2-3; CDR3aa: CATRTGWADTQYF; CDR3nt: TGTGCCACCAGGACAGGGTGGGCAGATACGCAGTATTTT
abundance: few; d_gene: -; v_gene: TRBV5-1; j_gene: TRBJ2-7; CDR3aa: CASSSTTASSYEQYF; CDR3nt: TGCGCCAGCAGCTCTACTACCGCAAGCTCCTACGAGCAGTACTTC
abundance: -; d_gene: -; v_gene: TRBV5-6; j_gene: TRBJ2-3; CDR3aa: CASSSGRRDPQYF; CDR3nt: TGTGCCAGCAGCTCGGGACGGCGCGACCCGCAGTATTTT
abundance: -; d_gene: -; v_gene: TRBV11-2; j_gene: TRBJ1-1; CDR3aa: CASSRLGSGSLMNTEAFF; CDR3nt: TGTGCCAGCAGCCGATTAGGCAGCGGGAGTCTAATGAACACTGAAGCTTTCTTT
abundance: few; d_gene: TRBD2; v_gene: TRBV20-1; j_gene: TRBJ2-7; CDR3aa: CSANSGLTSSYEQYF; CDR3nt: TGCAGTGCTAATAGCGGGTTAACGAGCTCCTACGAGCAGTACTTC
abundance: few; d_gene: -; v_gene: TRBV5-1; j_gene: TRBJ2-3; CDR3aa: CASSLDGVGTDTQYF; CDR3nt: TGCGCCAGCAGCTTGGATGGGGTCGGCACAGATACGCAGTATTTT
abundance: few; d_gene: -; v_gene: TRBV4-1; j_gene: TRBJ2-7; CDR3aa: CASSQDARGPRGWQYF; CDR3nt: TGCGCCAGCAGCCAAGATGCCCGGGGCCCCCGAGGATGGCAGTACTTC
abundance: -; d_gene: TRBD2; v_gene: TRBV27; j_gene: TRBJ2-7; CDR3aa: CASSFQAGERYEQYF; CDR3nt: TGTGCCAGCAGTTTCCAAGCGGGAGAGCGGTACGAGCAGTACTTC
abundance: -; d_gene: TRBD1; v_gene: TRBV7-9; j_gene: TRBJ1-2; CDR3aa: CASSGQGVGYGYTF; CDR3nt: TGTGCCAGCAGCGGACAGGGGGTAGGCTATGGCTACACCTTC
abundance: few; d_gene: -; v_gene: TRBV5-1; j_gene: TRBJ2-7; CDR3aa: CASSLHPRSNIHEQYF; CDR3nt: TGCGCCAGCAGCTTGCACCCGAGGTCGAATATCCACGAGCAGTACTTC
abundance: few; d_gene: -; v_gene: TRBV5-1; j_gene: TRBJ2-4; CDR3aa: CASSLPEATNIQYF; CDR3nt: TGCGCCAGCAGCTTACCGGAGGCCACCAACATTCAGTACTTC
abundance: -; d_gene: -; v_gene: TRBV28; j_gene: TRBJ2-1; CDR3aa: CASRPPTGYPYEQFF; CDR3nt: TGTGCCAGCAGGCCCCCCACAGGGTATCCCTACGAGCAGTTCTTC
abundance: -; d_gene: -; v_gene: TRBV4-2; j_gene: TRBJ1-1; CDR3aa: CASSQDHLAANTEAFF; CDR3nt: TGTGCCAGCAGCCAAGATCACCTGGCCGCTAACACTGAAGCTTTCTTT
abundance: -; d_gene: TRBD1; v_gene: TRBV20-1; j_gene: TRBJ2-5; CDR3aa: CSAPPGQLNNEQYF; CDR3nt: TGCAGTGCGCCGCCGGGACAGCTTAACAATGAGCAGTACTTC
abundance: few; d_gene: TRBD2; v_gene: TRBV11-1; j_gene: TRBJ2-3; CDR3aa: CASSFLGGTTDTQYF; CDR3nt: TGTGCCAGCAGCTTTTTGGGGGGGACCACAGATACGCAGTATTTT
abundance: few; d_gene: -; v_gene: TRBV7-3; j_gene: TRBJ2-1; CDR3aa: CASSPRRVGGYNEQFF; CDR3nt: TGTGCCAGCAGCCCCCGCCGGGTGGGAGGTTACAATGAGCAGTTCTTC
abundance: few; d_gene: -; v_gene: TRBV7-9; j_gene: TRBJ2-7; CDR3aa: CASSALGSVSYEQYF; CDR3nt: TGTGCCAGCAGCGCCCTCGGGTCGGTCTCCTACGAGCAGTACTTC
abundance: -; d_gene: TRBD2; v_gene: TRBV28; j_gene: TRBJ2-1; CDR3aa: CASSPPGLALRNEQFF; CDR3nt: TGTGCCAGCAGTCCCCCGGGACTAGCGTTAAGAAATGAGCAGTTCTTC
abundance: -; d_gene: -; v_gene: TRBV7-2; j_gene: TRBJ2-3; CDR3aa: CASSPRVLTDTQYF; CDR3nt: TGTGCCAGCAGTCCTAGAGTCTTAACAGATACGCAGTATTTT
abundance: few; d_gene: TRBD1; v_gene: TRBV5-1; j_gene: TRBJ2-7; CDR3aa: CASSHTGQGGEQYF; CDR3nt: TGCGCCAGCAGCCATACGGGACAGGGGGGCGAGCAGTACTTC
abundance: -; d_gene: -; v_gene: TRBV12-3/TRBV12-4; j_gene: TRBJ2-7; CDR3aa: CASSFLAPPYEQYF; CDR3nt: TGTGCCAGCAGTTTTTTGGCACCCCCCTACGAGCAGTACTTC
abundance: -; d_gene: TRBD2; v_gene: TRBV25-1; j_gene: TRBJ2-3; CDR3aa: CASSERLARSTDTQYF; CDR3nt: TGTGCCAGCAGTGAAAGACTAGCCCGTAGCACAGATACGCAGTATTTT